The clone carrying this T cell receptor beta chain was seen more than once but under ten times. The data stem from a study of CD8+CD57+ T cells in acquired aplastic anemia. Study-level information: Sorted CD4+ and CD8+ cell DNA averaged around 3.3 ug.

Patients picked for sequencing had shown CD8+CD57+ cell expansion detected by flow cytometry. The CDR3 is 16 residues long. V dropped 0 bases and J dropped 3; count of bases not matched to a gene: 4. Investigators profiled TCR beta VDJ and CDR3 from genomic DNA template. In TCRdb, the reads were re-called with MiXCR into one record per CDR3 protein. This table has over 150,000 distinct CDR3 sequences, 71% appearing once. The V gene is TRBV12-3 or TRBV12-4, the J gene TRBJ2-7, with 11 bases lining up with TRBD2. The sequence was collected from a human donor with aplastic anemia. The sample taken for sequencing was sorted CD4+, CD8+, or CD8+CD57+ T cells (not recorded which) from PBMCs. CDR3: CASSLALLAGVYEQYF. Here the CDR3 DNA reads TGTGCCAGCAGTTTAGCGCTACTAGCGGGAGTCTACGAGCAGTACTTC.